This T cell receptor (beta chain) was captured in a study of blood T cell repertoires in COVID-19. Study processing details: Researchers report that nucleated cell counts were estimated from reference gene primer amplification. Libraries were prepared by immunoSEQ multiplex PCR; TCRdb keeps only in-frame clonotypes and omits some of them. V, J and clone size are those of that table, while D and trimming were read from the DNA. The repertoire includes 350,000 or so clones, about 90% of them detected once, and more than 0.8% sits in the top ten. The CDR3 is made up of 18 amino acids. Germline V lookup: CDR1 MDHEN, CDR2 SYDVKM. The V and J ends lost 0 bases and 5 bases, in that order; junction bases with no gene match: 11. Enrolled through a virtual design, the participants were between roughly 18 and 95 years of age and came from 24 US areas.

The gene calls are TRBV28 and TRBJ1-4, with 8 bases identical to TRBD1. This clonotype was obtained from a woman aged 25 to 39 who had recovered from COVID-19. The specimen sequenced was PBMCs or T cells enriched from blood (not recorded which). Written as DNA, the CDR3 is TGTGCCAGCAGTTTATGGACCACAGGGGGTGGGATGAATGAAAAACTGTTTTTT. Translation gives CASSLWTTGGGMNEKLFF.